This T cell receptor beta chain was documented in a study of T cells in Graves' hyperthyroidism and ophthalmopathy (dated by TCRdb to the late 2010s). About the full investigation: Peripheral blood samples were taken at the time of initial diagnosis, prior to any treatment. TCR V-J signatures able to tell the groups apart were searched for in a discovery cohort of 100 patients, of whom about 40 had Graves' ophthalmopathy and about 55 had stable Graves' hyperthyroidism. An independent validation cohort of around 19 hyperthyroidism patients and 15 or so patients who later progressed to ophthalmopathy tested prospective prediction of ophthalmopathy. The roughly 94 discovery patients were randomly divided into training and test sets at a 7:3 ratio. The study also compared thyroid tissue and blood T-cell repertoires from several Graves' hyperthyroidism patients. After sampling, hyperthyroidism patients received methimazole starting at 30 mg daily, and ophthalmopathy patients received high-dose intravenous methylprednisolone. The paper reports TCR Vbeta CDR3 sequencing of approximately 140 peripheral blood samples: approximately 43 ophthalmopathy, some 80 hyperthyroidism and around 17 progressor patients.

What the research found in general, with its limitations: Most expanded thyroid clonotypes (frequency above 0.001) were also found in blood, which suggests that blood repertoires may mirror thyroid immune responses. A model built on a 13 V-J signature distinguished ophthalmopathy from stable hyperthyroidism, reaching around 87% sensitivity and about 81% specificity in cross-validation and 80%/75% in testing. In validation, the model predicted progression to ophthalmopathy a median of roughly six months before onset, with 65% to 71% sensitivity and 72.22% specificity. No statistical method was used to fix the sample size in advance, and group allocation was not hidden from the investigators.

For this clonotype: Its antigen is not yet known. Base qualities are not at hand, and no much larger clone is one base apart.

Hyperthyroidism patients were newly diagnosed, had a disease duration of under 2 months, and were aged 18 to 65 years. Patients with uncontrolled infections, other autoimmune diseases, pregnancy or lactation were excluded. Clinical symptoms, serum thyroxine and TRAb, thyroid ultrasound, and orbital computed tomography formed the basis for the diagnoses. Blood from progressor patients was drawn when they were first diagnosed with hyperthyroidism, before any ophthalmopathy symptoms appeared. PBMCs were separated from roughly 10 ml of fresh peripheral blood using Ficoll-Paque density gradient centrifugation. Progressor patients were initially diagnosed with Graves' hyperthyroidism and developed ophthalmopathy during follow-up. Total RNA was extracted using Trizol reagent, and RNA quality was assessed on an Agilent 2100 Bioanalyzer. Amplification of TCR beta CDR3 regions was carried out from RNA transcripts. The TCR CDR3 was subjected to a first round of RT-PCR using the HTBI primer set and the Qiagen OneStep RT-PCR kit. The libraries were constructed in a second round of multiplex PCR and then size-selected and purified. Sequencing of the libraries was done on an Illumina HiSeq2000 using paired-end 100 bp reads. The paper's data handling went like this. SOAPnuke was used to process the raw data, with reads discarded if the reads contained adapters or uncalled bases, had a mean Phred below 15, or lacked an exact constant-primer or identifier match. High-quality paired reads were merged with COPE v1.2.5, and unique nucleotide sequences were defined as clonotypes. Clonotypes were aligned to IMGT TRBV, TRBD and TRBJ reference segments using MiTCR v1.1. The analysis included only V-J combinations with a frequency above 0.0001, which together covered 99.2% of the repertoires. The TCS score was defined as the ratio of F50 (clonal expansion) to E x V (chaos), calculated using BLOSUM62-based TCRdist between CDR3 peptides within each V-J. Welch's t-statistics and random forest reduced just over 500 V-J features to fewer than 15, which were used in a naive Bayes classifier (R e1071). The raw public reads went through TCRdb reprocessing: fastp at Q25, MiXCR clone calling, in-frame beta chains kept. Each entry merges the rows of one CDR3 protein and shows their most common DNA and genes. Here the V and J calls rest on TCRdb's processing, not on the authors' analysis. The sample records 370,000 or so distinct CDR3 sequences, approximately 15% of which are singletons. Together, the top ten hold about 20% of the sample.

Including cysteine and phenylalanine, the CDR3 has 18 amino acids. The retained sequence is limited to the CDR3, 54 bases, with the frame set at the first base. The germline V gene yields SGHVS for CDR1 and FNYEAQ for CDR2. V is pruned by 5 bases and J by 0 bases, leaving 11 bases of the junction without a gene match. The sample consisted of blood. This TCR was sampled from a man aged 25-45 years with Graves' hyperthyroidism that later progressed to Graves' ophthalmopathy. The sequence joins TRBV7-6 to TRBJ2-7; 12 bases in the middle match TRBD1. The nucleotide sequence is TGTGCCAGCAGCGCCGGGACAGGGGGCCCCCATAGCTCCTACGAGCAGTACTTC. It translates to CASSAGTGGPHSSYEQYF.